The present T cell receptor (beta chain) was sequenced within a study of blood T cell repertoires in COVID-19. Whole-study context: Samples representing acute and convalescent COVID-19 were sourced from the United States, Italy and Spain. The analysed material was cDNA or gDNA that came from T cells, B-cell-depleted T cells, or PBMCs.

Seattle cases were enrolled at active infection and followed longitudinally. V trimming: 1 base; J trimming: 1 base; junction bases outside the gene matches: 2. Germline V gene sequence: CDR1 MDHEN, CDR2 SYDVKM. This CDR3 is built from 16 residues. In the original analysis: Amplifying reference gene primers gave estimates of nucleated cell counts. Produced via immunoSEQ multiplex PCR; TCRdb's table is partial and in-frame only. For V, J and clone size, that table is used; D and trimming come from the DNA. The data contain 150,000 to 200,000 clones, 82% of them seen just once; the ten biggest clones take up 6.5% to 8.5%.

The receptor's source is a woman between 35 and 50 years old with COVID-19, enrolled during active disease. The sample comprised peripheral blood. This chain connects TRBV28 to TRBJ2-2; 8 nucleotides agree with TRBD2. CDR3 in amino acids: CASSLFLAGNTGELFF. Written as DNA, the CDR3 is TGTGCCAGCAGTTTATTCCTAGCGGGGAACACCGGGGAGCTGTTTTTT.